This TCR beta chain came from a study of blood T cell repertoires in COVID-19. In germline, CDR1 is LGHNA, CDR2 YNFKEQ. There are 17 residues in the CDR3. Trimming cost V 0 bases and J 4 bases; bases outside gene matches: 7. TCRdb keeps only in-frame clones here, not all; method: immunoSEQ multiplex PCR. The sample shows 56,000 or so clones, 80% to 85% of them seen only once. The sample was peripheral blood. This clonotype was sampled from a woman aged 80 or over with acute or convalescent COVID-19. The J gene is TRBJ2-7, the V gene TRBV4-2, with 12 bases fitting TRBD2. CDR3 region: CASSQDWLTSGGYEQYF. CDR3 sequence (DNA): TGTGCCAGCAGCCAAGATTGGCTGACTAGCGGGGGATACGAGCAGTACTTC.